A single sample gave rise to the 19 T cell receptor beta chains below, sequenced in a study of blood T cells in healthy people across ages. Through a sample-barcoded 5' primer and a J-beta primer mix, a second PCR was run for roughly 6 to 11 cycles. TCRdb processed the 5' RACE reads anew with MiXCR; each CDR3 protein has one entry. The sample has about 1,400,000 distinct CDR3 sequences; 45% to 70% are singletons. Material: blood. All receptors derive from a man younger than 35 in good health.

This clonotype was seen a handful of times. J is TRBJ2-7 and V is TRBV7-2, with 10 bases matching TRBD2. The CDR3 contains 16 residues. CDR1 is SGHTA and CDR2 is FQGNSA in the germline V gene. V was clipped by 5 bases and J by 4 bases; unmatched bases: 11. CDR3 in DNA: TGTGCCAGCAGCCGTAGGGTAGCGGGGGGTCAATACGAGCAGTACTTC. Translated, it gives CASSRRVAGGQYEQYF.

The chain has TRBV4-1 and TRBJ1-2, with 9 nucleotides matching TRBD1. The CDR3 extends over 16 amino acids. Germline V gene lookup returns CDR1 MGHRA and CDR2 YSYEKL. The junction had 7 bases not matched to a gene; V was cut back by 3 bases and J by 2 bases. The CDR3: CASSHTNTGGNYGYTF. The CDR3 nucleotides read TGCGCCAGCAGCCACACAAATACAGGGGGCAACTATGGCTACACCTTC.

This chain joins TRBV12-3 or TRBV12-4 and TRBJ2-4, with TRBD2 matching over 11 bases. J gave up 9 bases and V 8 bases, and 12 bases lay outside the gene matches. This CDR3 has 15 amino acids. The CDR3: CASLLAGDPTPIQYF. In nucleotides, the CDR3 is TGTGCCAGCTTACTAGCGGGGGACCCCACGCCCATTCAGTACTTC.

The chain recombines TRBV4-1 with TRBJ2-7, with TRBD1 identical over 7 bases. V lost 5 bases to trimming and J lost 5 bases; unmatched junction nucleotides: 6. Germline V CDR1 and CDR2: MGHRA, YSYEKL. The CDR3 length is 13 residues. The CDR3, as DNA: TGCGCCAGCAGCGACAGGGTTGTTGACGAGCAGTACTTC. Its protein product is CASSDRVVDEQYF.

This clonotype was seen only a few times. The J gene is TRBJ2-7, the V gene TRBV27, with 7 bases fitting TRBD1. CDR1 is MNHEY and CDR2 is SMNVEV in the germline V gene (reference sequence). V lost 3 bases to trimming and J lost 2 bases; unmatched junction nucleotides: 4. CDR3 size: 14 residues. CDR3 sequence reads: CASSFLGQTYEQYF. Here the CDR3 DNA reads TGTGCCAGCAGTTTTCTGGGACAGACCTACGAGCAGTACTTC.

This clonotype appeared a few times. The genes are TRBV20-1 and TRBJ2-7; D is unclear. V was cut by 1 base and J by 4 bases, with 17 bases left in between. In germline, CDR1 is DFQATT, CDR2 SNEGSKA (reference sequence). This CDR3 spans 15 amino acids. The CDR3 DNA is TGCAGTGCTAGAGGTGCGGTGGAACCCTCGTACGAGCAGTACTTC. Encoded protein: CSARGAVEPSYEQYF.

This clonotype was seen once. The chain joins TRBV12-5 to TRBJ2-3, with D maybe TRBD2 (6 bases). The CDR3 consists of 15 residues. The V gene's germline CDR1 is LGHNT and CDR2 FRNRAP. The V end lost 1 base, the J end lost 4 bases, and 12 bases lay between the germline ends. CDR3 sequence: CASGLETGVADTQYF. The CDR3 nucleotides are TGTGCTAGTGGTTTGGAGACGGGAGTTGCAGATACGCAGTATTTT.

In this sample, this clonotype turned up a few times. The chain combines TRBV7-2 with TRBJ1-2; 11 bases match TRBD1. The CDR3 is 15 residues long. Trimming at V came to 4 bases and at J to 3 bases, leaving 4 bases not matched to a gene. Germline loops: CDR1 SGHTA, CDR2 FQGNSA. The CDR3 DNA follows: TGTGCCAGCAGCTCGGGACAGGGGGGTTACTATGGCTACACCTTC. Its translation: CASSSGQGGYYGYTF.

This clonotype has only a few counts. The V call is TRBV29-1, the J call TRBJ2-6, with a tentative D call TRBD1 (6 bases). The CDR3 has 13 residues. Germline lookup yields CDR1 SQVTM and CDR2 ANQGSEA. The ends were cut back, 7 bases at V and 1 base at J, with 8 bases in the middle. CDR3 loop: CSAQGSGANVLTF. The CDR3 region has the DNA TGCAGCGCCCAGGGGTCTGGGGCCAACGTCCTGACTTTC.

V usage is TRBV27 and J usage is TRBJ2-4; D is unclear. The J call may not be correct, given that the DNA end is closer to TRBJ2-7. Germline loops: CDR1 MNHEY, CDR2 SMNVEV (reference sequence). This CDR3 is 13 amino acids long. The CDR3 DNA reads TGTGCCAGCAGTTTGAAAAGGCCCTACGAGCAGTACTTC. Translated, it gives CASSLKRPYEQYF.

This clonotype was detected only once. The rearrangement uses TRBV7-7 and TRBJ2-1; 11 bases align to TRBD2. CDR1 and CDR2 from the germline V gene are SSHAT and FNYEAQ (reference sequence). J was trimmed by 7 bases and V by 1 base; bases with no gene match: 9. This CDR3 has 17 residues. CDR3 residues: CASSLGSSGRFENEQFF. The CDR3 nucleotides are TGTGCCAGCAGCTTAGGTTCTAGCGGGAGGTTTGAAAATGAGCAGTTCTTC. The complete variable domain, with remaining parts taken from reference TRBV7-7 and TRBJ2-1, reads GAGVSQSPRYKVTKRGQDVTLRCDPISSHATLYWYQQALGQGPEFLTYFNYEAQPDKSGLPSDRFSAERPEGSISTLTIQRTEQRDSAMYRCASSLGSSGRFENEQFFGPGTRLTVL.

This clonotype was counted at least ten times. This chain joins TRBV29-1 and TRBJ2-7, with D possibly TRBD1 on 6 matching bases. Looked up from germline, CDR1 is SQVTM and CDR2 is ANQGSEA. Trimming removed 3 bases from V and 5 bases from J, with 11 bases in between. The CDR3 extends over 12 amino acids. The CDR3 region is CSVDRGSHEQYF. The DNA for the CDR3 is TGCAGCGTTGATAGGGGGTCCCACGAGCAGTACTTC.

The CDR3 DNA reads as TGTGCCAGCAGCTTGGGTGCGGGAGTCCCCGGGGAGCTGTTTTTT. It codes for CASSLGAGVPGELFF. The J gene is TRBJ2-2, the V gene TRBV5-4; TRBD2 aligns across 7 bases. The junction had 5 bases not matched to a gene; V was cut back by 0 bases and J by 6 bases. The CDR3 loop spans 15 amino acids. Germline V lookup: CDR1 SGHNT, CDR2 YYREEE (reference sequence).

The chain carries TRBV20-1 and TRBJ1-5, with a weak D call TRBD1 (5 bases). Germline V lookup: CDR1 DFQATT, CDR2 SNEGSKA (reference sequence). Trimming stripped 5 bases from V and 5 bases from J, with 28 bases between. The CDR3 runs 18 residues. The CDR3 region is CSAGGGFEEEGWDQPQHF. The CDR3 DNA sequence: TGCAGTGCTGGGGGGGGATTTGAGGAGGAGGGGTGGGATCAGCCCCAGCATTTT.

The chain combines TRBV5-1 with TRBJ2-1; TRBD2 is a possible D gene (6 bases). V lost 0 bases, J lost 8 bases, and 18 bases lay in between. Germline lookup yields CDR1 SGHRS and CDR2 YFSETQ. This CDR3 contains 16 residues. CDR3 DNA: TGCGCCAGCAGCTTGGACCGGGACTTAGCGTCACATGAGCAGTTCTTC. It translates to CASSLDRDLASHEQFF.

The chain uses TRBV2 and TRBJ2-7; maybe TRBD2 (7 bases). V lost 6 bases to trimming and J lost 4 bases, with 16 bases between them. Looked up from germline, CDR1 is SNHLY and CDR2 is FYNNEI. This CDR3 has 14 amino acids. CDR3 coding DNA: TGTGCCAGCAGAACAGGGCTAGCGGTATACGAGCAGTACTTC. Its translation: CASRTGLAVYEQYF. The full variable domain, completed using reference TRBV2 and TRBJ2-7, is EPEVTQTPSHQVTQMGQEVILRCVPISNHLYFYWYRQILGQKVEFLVSFYNNEISEKSEIFDDQFSVERPDGSNFTLKIRSTKLEDSAMYFCASRTGLAVYEQYFGPGTRLTVT.

The gene calls are TRBV4-2 and TRBJ1-1; no clear D gene. The CDR3 has 13 amino acids. Trimming cost V 2 bases and J 4 bases, with 8 bases left between them. Germline CDR1 and CDR2: LGHNA and YNFKEQ. The CDR3 nucleotides are TGTGCCAGCAGCCAATCTGGGCCCACTGAAGCTTTCTTT. Encoded protein: CASSQSGPTEAFF.

CDR3 DNA sequence: TGTGCCAGCAGCCAAGTGGTTGGGTACGCCCAGTACTTC. Translating gives CASSQVVGYAQYF. This chain connects TRBV14 to TRBJ2-7; D is unclear. Trimming pared 1 base from V and 10 bases from J, leaving 14 bases between. The CDR3 contains 13 residues. Germline CDR1 is SGHDN and CDR2 is FVKESK.

The chain has TRBV29-1 and TRBJ2-1; 13 bases match TRBD2. Judging by the DNA end, TRBJ2-7 fits better; the J call may be wrong. This CDR3 has 16 amino acids. CDR1 SQVTM and CDR2 ANQGSEA come from the germline V gene. Written as DNA, the CDR3 is TGCAGCGTTGTCGGGACTAGCGGGGCCCGACACAATGAGCAGTACTTC. This translates into CSVVGTSGARHNEQYF.